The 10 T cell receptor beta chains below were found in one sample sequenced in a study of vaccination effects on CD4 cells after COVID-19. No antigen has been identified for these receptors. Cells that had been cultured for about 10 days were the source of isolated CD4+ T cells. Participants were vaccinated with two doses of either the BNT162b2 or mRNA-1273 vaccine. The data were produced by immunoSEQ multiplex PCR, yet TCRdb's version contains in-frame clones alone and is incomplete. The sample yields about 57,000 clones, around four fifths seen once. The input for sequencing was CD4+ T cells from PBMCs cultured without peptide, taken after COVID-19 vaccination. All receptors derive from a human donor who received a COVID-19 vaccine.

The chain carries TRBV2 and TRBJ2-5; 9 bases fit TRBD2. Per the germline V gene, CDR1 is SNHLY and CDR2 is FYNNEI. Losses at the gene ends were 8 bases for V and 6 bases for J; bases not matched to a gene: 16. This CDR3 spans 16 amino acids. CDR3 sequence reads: CASRGLAGLARKTQYF. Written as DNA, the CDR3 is TGTGCCAGCCGAGGCTTGGCGGGACTAGCTAGGAAGACCCAGTACTTC.

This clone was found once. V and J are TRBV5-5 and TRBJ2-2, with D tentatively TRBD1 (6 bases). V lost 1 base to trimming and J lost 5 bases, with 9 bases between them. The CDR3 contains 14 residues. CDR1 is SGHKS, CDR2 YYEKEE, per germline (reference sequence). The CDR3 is CASSLLQGTGELFF. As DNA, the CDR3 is TGTGCCAGCAGCTTGCTACAGGGTACCGGGGAGCTGTTTTTT.

The CDR3 nucleotides read TGTGCCAGCAGTTTGCAGAGGCCGGACTATGGCTACACCTTC. Its translation: CASSLQRPDYGYTF. This chain links TRBV28 with TRBJ1-2; D is ambiguous. V was clipped by 3 bases and J by 3 bases, with 11 bases between them. The CDR3 has 14 amino acids. From germline, CDR1 is MDHEN and CDR2 SYDVKM.

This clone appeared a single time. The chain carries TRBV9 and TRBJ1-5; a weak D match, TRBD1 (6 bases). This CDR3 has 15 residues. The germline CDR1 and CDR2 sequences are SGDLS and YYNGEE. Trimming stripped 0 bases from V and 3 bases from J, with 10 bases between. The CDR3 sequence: CASSVGGQYNQPQHF. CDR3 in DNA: TGTGCCAGCAGCGTAGGAGGACAGTACAATCAGCCCCAGCATTTT. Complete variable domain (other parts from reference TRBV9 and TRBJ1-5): DSGVTQTPKHLITATGQRVTLRCSPRSGDLSVYWYQQSLDQGLQFLIQYYNGEERAKGNILERFSAQQFPDLHSELNLSSLELGDSALYFCASSVGGQYNQPQHFGDGTRLSIL.

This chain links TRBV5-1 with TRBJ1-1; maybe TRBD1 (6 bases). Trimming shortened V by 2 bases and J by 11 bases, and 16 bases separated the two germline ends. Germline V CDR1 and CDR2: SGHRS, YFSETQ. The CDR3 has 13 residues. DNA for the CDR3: TGCGCCAGCAGCTTAAGGGAGGACAGCCCGGCTTTCTTT. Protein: CASSLREDSPAFF. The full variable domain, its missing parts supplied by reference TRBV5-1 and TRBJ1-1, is KAGVTQTPRYLIKTRGQQVTLSCSPISGHRSVSWYQQTPGQGLQFLFEYFSETQRNKGNFPGRFSGRQFSNSRSEMNVSTLELGDSALYLCASSLREDSPAFFGQGTRLTVV.

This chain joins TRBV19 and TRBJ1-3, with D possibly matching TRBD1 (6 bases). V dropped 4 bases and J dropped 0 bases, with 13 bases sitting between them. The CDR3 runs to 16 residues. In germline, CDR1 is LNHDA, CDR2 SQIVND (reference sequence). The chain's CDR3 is CASSSAGESSGNTIYF. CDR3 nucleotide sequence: TGTGCCAGTAGTAGCGCAGGGGAAAGCTCTGGAAACACCATATATTTT. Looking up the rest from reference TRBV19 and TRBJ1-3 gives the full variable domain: DGGITQSPKYLFRKEGQNVTLSCEQNLNHDAMYWYRQDPGQGLRLIYYSQIVNDFQKGDIAEGYSVSREKKESFPLTVTSAQKNPTAFYLCASSSAGESSGNTIYFGEGSWLTVV.

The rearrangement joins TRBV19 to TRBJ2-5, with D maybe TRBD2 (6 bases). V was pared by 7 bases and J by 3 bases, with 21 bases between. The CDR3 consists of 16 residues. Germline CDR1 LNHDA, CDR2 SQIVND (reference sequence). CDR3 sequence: CASKEFPGGVEETQYF. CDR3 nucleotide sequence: TGTGCCAGTAAGGAGTTTCCCGGAGGGGTAGAAGAGACCCAGTACTTC.

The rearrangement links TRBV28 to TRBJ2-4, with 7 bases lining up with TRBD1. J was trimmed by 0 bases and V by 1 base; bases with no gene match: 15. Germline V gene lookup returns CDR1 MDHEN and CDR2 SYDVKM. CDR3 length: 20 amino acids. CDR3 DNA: TGTGCCAGCAGTTTATTTGTACTCCGGGACAGCCCTTTAGCCAAAAACATTCAGTACTTC. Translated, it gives CASSLFVLRDSPLAKNIQYF.

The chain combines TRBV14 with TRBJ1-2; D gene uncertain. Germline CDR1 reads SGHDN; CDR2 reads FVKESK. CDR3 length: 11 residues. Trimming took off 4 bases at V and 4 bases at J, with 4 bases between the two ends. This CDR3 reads CASSPGYGYTF. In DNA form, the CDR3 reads TGTGCCAGCAGCCCGGGCTATGGCTACACCTTC.

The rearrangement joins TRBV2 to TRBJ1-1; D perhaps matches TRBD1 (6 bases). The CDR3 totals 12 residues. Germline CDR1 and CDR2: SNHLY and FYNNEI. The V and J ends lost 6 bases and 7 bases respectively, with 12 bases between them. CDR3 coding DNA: TGTGCCAGCAGAAGGGGGGGAGTTGAAGCTTTCTTT. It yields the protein CASRRGGVEAFF.